This T cell receptor beta chain was documented in a study of vaccination and CD4 T cells after COVID-19. With the Oncomine TCR Beta short-read assay, DNA from cultured CD4+ T cells was sequenced. From the PCR reads, TCRdb called clonotypes with MiXCR, one entry per CDR3 protein. The table records 7,500 to 10,000 distinct CDR3 sequences, 45% to 50% of them present only once. Germline V gives CDR1 SGHVS, CDR2 FQNEAQ. The CDR3 contains 14 residues. Treatment noted: roughly 10-day PBMC culture with coronavirus spike peptide pools or control peptides (ViraFEST assay). From the unexposed donor, CD4+ T cells were collected ahead of the COVID-19 pandemic (2011-2018). Per well, 2 million to 2.5 million PBMCs were cultured in the presence of around 10 IU/ml IL-2 and 9 to 10 ug/ml peptide pools. A remark on this clonotype: What it binds is unknown. The junction does not match germline at one end; this may be a read error.

This TCR was sampled from a human donor in good health. The sample was CD4+ T cells from blood, cultured in vitro. The chain links TRBV7-8 to TRBJ1-5; a possible D gene is TRBD1 (5 bases). The CDR3 region is CASSKRGGYQSQHF. The CDR3, as DNA: TGTGCCAGCAGCAAAAGGGGCGGTTATCAGTCCCAGCATTTT. Full variable domain (missing parts from reference TRBV7-8 and TRBJ1-5): GAGVSQSPRYKVAKRGQDVALRCDPISGHVSLFWYQQALGQGPEFLTYFQNEAQLDKSGLPSDRFFAERPEGSVSTLKIQRTQQEDSAVYLCASSKRGGYQSQHFGDGTRLSIL.